These T cell receptor beta chains were read from a single sample in a study of blood T cell repertoires in COVID-19. Only in-frame clones appear in the TCRdb table, and some are missing; sequencing was by immunoSEQ multiplex PCR. The table records 110,000 or so clones, 86% of them present only once. Specimen: peripheral blood. These TCRs come from a man between 70 and 80 years old who had recovered from COVID-19. Both conserved end residues are part of each CDR3. The D gene is left open where the match is weak. Clone size is given for some rows only: seen once, a few or many times, or a class if the clone is expanded.

TRBD2 TRBJ2-1 TRBV5-1 NA TGCGCCAGCAGCTTGGACCTAGCGGGAGTCAATGAGCAGTTCTTC CASSLDLAGVNEQFF
TRBD2 TRBJ2-1 TRBV13 NA TGTGCCAGCAGCTCCGGACTAGCCGTAGGGGAGCAGTTCTTC CASSSGLAVGEQFF
NA TRBJ1-3 TRBV10-3 NA TGTGCCATCAGTTTCGACAGGAACACCATATATTTT CAISFDRNTIYF
NA TRBJ1-6 TRBV18 NA TGTGCCAGCTCACCACCAGGGGTTAATTCACCCCTCCACTTT CASSPPGVNSPLHF
TRBD2 TRBJ2-4 TRBV4-3 NA TGCGCCAGCAGCCAAGATCCGGCTAGCGGGAACGGTGACATTCAGTACTTC CASSQDPASGNGDIQYF
TRBD1 TRBJ1-2 TRBV2 NA TGTGCCAGCAGTGGACAGGGGTCGAACTATGGCTACACCTTC CASSGQGSNYGYTF
TRBD1 TRBJ2-5 TRBV6-5 few TGTGCCAGCACCCTCAGAGGGACAGTGGAAGAGACCCAGTACTTC CASTLRGTVEETQYF
NA TRBJ2-1 TRBV5-1 NA TGCGCCAGCAGCTTGGTAGCTTATGACGGTGAGCAGTTCTTC CASSLVAYDGEQFF
TRBD1 TRBJ1-2 TRBV5-1 few TGCGCCAGCAGCGCCCGGACAGGCCGATACGGCTACACCTTC CASSARTGRYGYTF
NA TRBJ1-1 TRBV2 few TGTGCCAGCGGAAGGGGCACTGAAGCTTTCTTT CASGRGTEAFF
TRBD2 TRBJ2-2 TRBV6-5 once TGTGCCAGCAGGTCGGGGACTAGTACTTTCGGGGAGCTGTTTTTT CASRSGTSTFGELFF
TRBD2 TRBJ2-2 TRBV7-2 NA TGTGCCAGCAGCTTTACAAGCGGGAGTGACACCGGGGAGCTGTTTTTT CASSFTSGSDTGELFF
TRBD1 TRBJ1-6 TRBV6-5 NA TGTGCCAGCAGGGACAGGGCCTGGAATTCACCCCTCCACTTT CASRDRAWNSPLHF
TRBD2 TRBJ2-7 TRBV27 NA TGTGCCAGCAGTCGAATAGCGGGAGTAGCCCACGAGCAGTACTTC CASSRIAGVAHEQYF
TRBD1 TRBJ1-2 TRBV29-1 NA TGCAGCGTTGCAGGGGGCTCCGTGGCTAACTATGGCTACACCTTC CSVAGGSVANYGYTF
NA TRBJ2-5 TRBV5-1 NA TGCGCCAGCAGCCCAAACCCAGGGAAAGAGACCCAGTACTTC CASSPNPGKETQYF
TRBD1 TRBJ1-5 TRBV2 NA TGTGCCAGCAGAAGGGACAGCGGTCAGCCCCAGCATTTT CASRRDSGQPQHF
TRBD1 TRBJ2-7 TRBV28 NA TGTGCCAGCAGTCGGACAGGGGGGTTTTACGAGCAGTACTTC CASSRTGGFYEQYF
NA TRBJ1-5 TRBV6-1 NA TGTGCCAGCAGTGAACTCCGGCAGACAGGCAATCAGCCCCAGCATTTT CASSELRQTGNQPQHF
NA TRBJ1-2 TRBV4-2 once TGTGCCAGCAGCCAAGACGGTTCCTATGGCTACACCTTC CASSQDGSYGYTF
TRBD1 TRBJ1-4 TRBV6-5 NA TGTGCCAGCAGCCGTCGGGACAGAAGAAATGAAAAACTGTTTTTT CASSRRDRRNEKLFF
NA TRBJ1-1 TRBV5-1 NA TGCGCCAGCAGCTTGGATCCGGGAGGCACTGAAGCTTTCTTT CASSLDPGGTEAFF
TRBD1 TRBJ1-1 TRBV10-3 NA TGTGCCATCAGTGGGGGGACAGGGGGCCGGAACACTGAAGCTTTCTTT CAISGGTGGRNTEAFF
NA TRBJ2-4 TRBV5-4 NA TGTGCCAGCAGCCTCCTCGCTAGCCCCCAGCAGTACTTC CASSLLASPQQYF
TRBD2 TRBJ2-5 TRBV11-2 NA TGTGCCAGCAGCCTTGGGACTAGCGGGGGGATGGAGACCCAGTACTTC CASSLGTSGGMETQYF
NA TRBJ2-5 TRBV29-1 NA TGCAGCGTCGAACGGGTATTTGGCGTGGATGCGTCTCAGTACTTC CSVERVFGVDASQYF
NA TRBJ2-2 TRBV28 NA TGTGCCAGCAGTTCCAGGAACACCGGGGAGCTGTTTTTT CASSSRNTGELFF
TRBD1 TRBJ1-2 TRBV7-3 NA TGTGCCAGCAGCCTCGACAGGGAACTTGGCTACACCTTC CASSLDRELGYTF
NA TRBJ1-2 TRBV12-5 NA TGTGCGAGAAGACTGGCGTGCTATGGCTACACCTTC CARRLACYGYTF
TRBD2 TRBJ2-7 TRBV18 NA TGTGCCAGCTCACCAGGCGGGAGTTCCTACGAGCAGTACTTC CASSPGGSSYEQYF
TRBD2 TRBJ2-7 TRBV14 NA TGTGCCAGCAGCCTCCAACTAGCGGGAGGCGAGCAGTACTTC CASSLQLAGGEQYF
NA TRBJ1-2 TRBV7-9 NA TGTGCCAGCAGCTTTTACGGGGGGGACGGCTACACCTTC CASSFYGGDGYTF
NA TRBJ1-5 TRBV6-1 NA TGTGCCAGCAGTGTAACCGGGACAATAGGCAATCAGCCCCAGCATTTT CASSVTGTIGNQPQHF
TRBD2 TRBJ2-1 TRBV30 many TGTGCCTGGAGTGTAGCGGGGGGGCAGTTCTTC CAWSVAGGQFF
TRBD1 TRBJ2-5 TRBV7-9 NA TGTGCCAGCAGCTTATGGACAGGGATAAGGGAGACCCAGTACTTC CASSLWTGIRETQYF
TRBD1 TRBJ1-1 TRBV29-1 NA TGCAGCGCTCCACAGGGGGCTGGCGCTGAAGCTTTCTTT CSAPQGAGAEAFF
TRBD2 TRBJ2-7 TRBV6-6 NA TGTGCCAGCAGTCGACCTACTAGCGGGGACTCCTACGAGCAGTACTTC CASSRPTSGDSYEQYF
NA TRBJ2-2 TRBV5-1 NA TGCGCCAGCAGCCCCGGATGGGGGCAAAACACCGGGGAGCTGTTTTTT CASSPGWGQNTGELFF
NA TRBJ2-1 TRBV7-3 once TGTGCCAGCAGCTTGTACGGGTACTCCTCCTACAATGAGCAGTTCTTC CASSLYGYSSYNEQFF
NA TRBJ2-2 TRBV21-1 NA TGTGCCAGCAGCAAACGGGACAGGGCTGAGCTGTTTTTT CASSKRDRAELFF
TRBD1 TRBJ2-2 TRBV5-1 NA TGCGCCAGCAGCTTGGGACAGGGGGCAGACGGGGAGCTGTTTTTT CASSLGQGADGELFF
NA TRBJ1-1 TRBV30 many TGTGCCTGGAATGGGGGCACCACTGAAGCTTTCTTT CAWNGGTTEAFF
TRBD1 TRBJ2-7 TRBV7-9 NA TGTGCCAGCAGCTGGGCTCCGGGACAGGGGGAGGCCGAGCAGTACTTC CASSWAPGQGEAEQYF
NA TRBJ2-1 TRBV5-1 NA TGCGCCAGCAGCTCGCAGGGGAATGAGCAGTTCTTC CASSSQGNEQFF
NA TRBJ2-3 TRBV5-4 NA TGTGCCAGCAGCTCCCAACTGCTACCAGATACGCAGTATTTT CASSSQLLPDTQYF
TRBD1 TRBJ2-1 TRBV10-3 NA TGTGCCATCAGTGGATACAGGGGTCGGGACAATGAGCAGTTCTTC CAISGYRGRDNEQFF
NA TRBJ1-1 TRBV27 NA TGTGCCAGCAGTCCCGTTCGACACCGGAACACTGAAGCTTTCTTT CASSPVRHRNTEAFF
TRBD2 TRBJ2-5 TRBV5-4 NA TGTGCCAGCAGCTGGCAGGGTGGGGGGGGAGAGACCCAGTACTTC CASSWQGGGGETQYF
TRBD1 TRBJ1-1 TRBV6-5 NA TGTGCCAGCAGCCGAGGGGGCGCCTTGAACACTGAAGCTTTCTTT CASSRGGALNTEAFF
TRBD1 TRBJ1-4 TRBV28 NA TGTGCCAGCAGGGGCACAGGGGGTGGTGAAAAACTGTTTTTT CASRGTGGGEKLFF
TRBD2 TRBJ2-5 TRBV20-1 NA TGCAGTGCTATTGACTCTAGCGGGGGGGCCGGGGAGACCCAGTACTTC CSAIDSSGGAGETQYF
NA TRBJ2-3 TRBV4-2 NA TGTGCCAGCAGCCAGGCCACCCTCCGCAACACAGATACGCAGTATTTT CASSQATLRNTDTQYF